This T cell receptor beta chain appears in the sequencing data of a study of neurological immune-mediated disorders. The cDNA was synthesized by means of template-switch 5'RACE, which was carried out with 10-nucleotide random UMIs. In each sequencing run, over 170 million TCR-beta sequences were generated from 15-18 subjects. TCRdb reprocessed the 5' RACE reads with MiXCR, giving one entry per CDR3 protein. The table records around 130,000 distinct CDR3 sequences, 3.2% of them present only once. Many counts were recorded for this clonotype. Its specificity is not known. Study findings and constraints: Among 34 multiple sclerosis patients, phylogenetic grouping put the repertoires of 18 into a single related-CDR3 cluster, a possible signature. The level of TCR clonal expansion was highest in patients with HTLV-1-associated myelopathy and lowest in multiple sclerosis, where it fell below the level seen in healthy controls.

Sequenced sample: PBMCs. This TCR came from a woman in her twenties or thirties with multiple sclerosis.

The CDR3 DNA sequence: TGCGCCAGCAGCCCGGGACAGAGCAGCACAGATACGCAGTATTTT. This sequence encodes CASSPGQSSTDTQYF. This sequence joins TRBV5-1 and TRBJ2-3; 7 nucleotides line up with TRBD1. CDR3 size: 15 residues. Trimming removed 4 bases from V and 0 bases from J; junction bases left unmatched: 5. Germline CDR1 is SGHRS and CDR2 is YFSETQ.